This entry describes one TCR beta chain. Its antigen is as yet unknown. This CDR3 is 16 amino acids long. V shed 4 bases and J shed 0 bases, with 12 bases lying between them. Germline CDR1 and CDR2: MNHNS and SASEGT. This record comes from a study of cytotoxic CD8 clonotypes in ibrutinib-treated CLL. About the study: Samples showed on average 255,043 productive templates and 94,082 productive rearrangements. Whole-study findings and limits: Clonality went up at ibrutinib response and then declined back toward baseline at progression. Relative to age-matched healthy donors, clonality at baseline was higher, and it tracked circulating CD8+ T-cell counts.

Depths of 1 in 200,000 to 1 in 1 million T cells were the sequencing target. Profiling relied on immunoSEQ multiplex PCR, and the TCRdb table lists in-frame clones only, not all of them. The sample yields tens of thousands of clones, about 86% seen once. The TCR originated in a human donor with chronic lymphocytic leukemia. Sequenced material: PBMCs, taken before ibrutinib treatment. The J gene is TRBJ2-2, the V gene TRBV6-1, with a possible D match to TRBD1 (7 bases). The CDR3 sequence is CASSAGGNTNTGELFF. The CDR3, as DNA: TGTGCCAGCAGTGCAGGGGGGAATACGAACACCGGGGAGCTGTTTTTT.